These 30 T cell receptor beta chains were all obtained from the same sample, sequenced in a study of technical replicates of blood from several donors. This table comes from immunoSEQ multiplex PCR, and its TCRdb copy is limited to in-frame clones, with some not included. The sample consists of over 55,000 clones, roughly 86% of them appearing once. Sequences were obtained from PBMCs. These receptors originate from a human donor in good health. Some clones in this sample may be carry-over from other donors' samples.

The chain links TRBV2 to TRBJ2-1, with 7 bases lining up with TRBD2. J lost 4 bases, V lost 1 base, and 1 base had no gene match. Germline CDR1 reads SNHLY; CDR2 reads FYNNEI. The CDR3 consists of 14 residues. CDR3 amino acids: CASSEDGRYNEQFF. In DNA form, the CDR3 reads TGTGCCAGCAGTGAAGACGGGAGGTACAATGAGCAGTTCTTC.

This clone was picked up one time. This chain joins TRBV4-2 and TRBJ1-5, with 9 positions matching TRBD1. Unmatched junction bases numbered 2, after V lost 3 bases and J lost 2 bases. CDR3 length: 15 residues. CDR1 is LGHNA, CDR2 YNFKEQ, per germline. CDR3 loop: CASSQGDRGNQPQHF. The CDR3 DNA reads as TGTGCCAGCAGCCAGGGGGACAGGGGCAATCAGCCCCAGCATTTT.

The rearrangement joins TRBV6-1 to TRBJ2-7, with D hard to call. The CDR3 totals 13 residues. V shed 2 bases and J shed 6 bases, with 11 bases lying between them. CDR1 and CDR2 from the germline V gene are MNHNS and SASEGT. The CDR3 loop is CASSESVWLEQYF. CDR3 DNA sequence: TGTGCCAGCAGTGAAAGTGTTTGGCTCGAGCAGTACTTC.

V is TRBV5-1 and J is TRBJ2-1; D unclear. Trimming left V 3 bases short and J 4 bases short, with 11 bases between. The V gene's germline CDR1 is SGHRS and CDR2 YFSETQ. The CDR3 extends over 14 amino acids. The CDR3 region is CASSSTYPYNEQFF. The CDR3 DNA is TGCGCCAGCAGCTCTACCTACCCTTACAATGAGCAGTTCTTC.

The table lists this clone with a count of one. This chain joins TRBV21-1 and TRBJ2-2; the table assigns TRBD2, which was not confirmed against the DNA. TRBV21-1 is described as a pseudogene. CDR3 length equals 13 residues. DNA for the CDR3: TGTGCCAGCAGCAAGCTAGCGACCAGGGAGCTGTTTTTT. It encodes CASSKLATRELFF.

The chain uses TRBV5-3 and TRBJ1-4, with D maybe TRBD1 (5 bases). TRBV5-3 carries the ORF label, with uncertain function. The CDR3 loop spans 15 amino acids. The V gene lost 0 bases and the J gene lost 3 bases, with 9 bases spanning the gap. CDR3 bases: TGTGCCAGAAGCTTGGCTAGGGGCTCTAATGAAAAACTGTTTTTT. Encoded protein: CARSLARGSNEKLFF.

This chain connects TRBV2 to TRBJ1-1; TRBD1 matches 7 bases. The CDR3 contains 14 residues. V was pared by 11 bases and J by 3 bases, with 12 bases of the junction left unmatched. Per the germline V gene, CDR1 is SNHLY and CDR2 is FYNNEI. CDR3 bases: TGTGCCGGGTACCAGGACAGGTGGGACACTGAAGCTTTCTTT. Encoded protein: CAGYQDRWDTEAFF.

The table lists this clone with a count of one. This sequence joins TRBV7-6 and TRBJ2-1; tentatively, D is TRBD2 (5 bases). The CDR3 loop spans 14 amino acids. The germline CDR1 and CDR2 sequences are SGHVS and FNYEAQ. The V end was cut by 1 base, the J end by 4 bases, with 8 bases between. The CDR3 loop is CASSLGSVYNEQFF. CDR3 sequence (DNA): TGTGCCAGCAGCTTAGGTAGCGTGTACAATGAGCAGTTCTTC.

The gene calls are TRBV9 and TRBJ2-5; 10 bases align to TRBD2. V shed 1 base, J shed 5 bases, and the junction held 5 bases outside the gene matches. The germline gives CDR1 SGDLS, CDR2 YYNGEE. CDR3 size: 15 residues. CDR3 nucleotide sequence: TGTGCCAGCAGCGTAACAATAGCGGGAGGTGAGACCCAGTACTTC. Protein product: CASSVTIAGGETQYF.

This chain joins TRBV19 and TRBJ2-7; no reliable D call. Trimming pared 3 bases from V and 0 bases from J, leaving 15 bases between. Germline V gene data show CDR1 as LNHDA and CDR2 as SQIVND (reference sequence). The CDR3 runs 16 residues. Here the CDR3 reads CASSMSWVASSYEQYF. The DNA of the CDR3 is TGTGCCAGTAGTATGAGTTGGGTAGCCAGCTCCTACGAGCAGTACTTC.

CDR3 sequence: CASSLVSYEQYF. CDR3 sequence (DNA): TGTGCCAGCAGCTTGGTGAGCTACGAGCAGTACTTC. The V call is TRBV5-8, the J call TRBJ2-7, with D unclear. Germline CDR1 and CDR2: SGHTS and YDEGEE. CDR3 length equals 12 residues. V shed 0 bases and J shed 3 bases, with 4 bases lying between them.

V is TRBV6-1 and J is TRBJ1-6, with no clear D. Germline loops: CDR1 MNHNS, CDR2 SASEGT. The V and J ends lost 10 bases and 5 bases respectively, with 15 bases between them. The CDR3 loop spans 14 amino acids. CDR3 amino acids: CATTRRRDNSPLHF. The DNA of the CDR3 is TGTGCCACAACGCGTAGGAGGGATAATTCACCCCTCCACTTT.

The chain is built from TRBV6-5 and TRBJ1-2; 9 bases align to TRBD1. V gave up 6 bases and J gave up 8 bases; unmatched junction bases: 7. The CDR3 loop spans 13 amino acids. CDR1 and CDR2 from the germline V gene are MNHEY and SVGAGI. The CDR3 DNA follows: TGTGCCAGCAGCCCACAGGGGGCCGGGGGCTACACCTTC. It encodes CASSPQGAGGYTF.

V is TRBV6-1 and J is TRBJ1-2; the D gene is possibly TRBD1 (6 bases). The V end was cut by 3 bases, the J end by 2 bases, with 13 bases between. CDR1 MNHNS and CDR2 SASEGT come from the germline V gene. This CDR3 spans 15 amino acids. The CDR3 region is CASSDTGQSNYGYTF. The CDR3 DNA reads TGTGCCAGCAGTGACACTGGACAGTCAAACTATGGCTACACCTTC.

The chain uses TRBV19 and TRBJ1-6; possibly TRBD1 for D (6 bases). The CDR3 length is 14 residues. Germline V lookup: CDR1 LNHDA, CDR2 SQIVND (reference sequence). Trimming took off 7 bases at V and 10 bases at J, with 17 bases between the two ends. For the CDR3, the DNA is TGTGCCAGTAATCCAACACAGGGATGGTCACCCCTCCACTTT. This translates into CASNPTQGWSPLHF.

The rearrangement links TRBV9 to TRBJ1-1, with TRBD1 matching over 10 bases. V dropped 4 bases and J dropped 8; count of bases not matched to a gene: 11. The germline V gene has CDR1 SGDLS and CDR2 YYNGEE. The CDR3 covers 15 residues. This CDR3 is CASSPRGTGEVEAFF. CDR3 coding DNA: TGTGCCAGCAGCCCTCGGGGGACAGGGGAGGTCGAAGCTTTCTTT.

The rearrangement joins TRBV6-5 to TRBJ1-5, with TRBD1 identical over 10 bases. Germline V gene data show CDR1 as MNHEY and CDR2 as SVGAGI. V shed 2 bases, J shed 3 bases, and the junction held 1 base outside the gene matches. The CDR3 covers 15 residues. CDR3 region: CASSYGTGVNQPQHF. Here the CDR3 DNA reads TGTGCCAGCAGTTACGGGACAGGGGTCAATCAGCCCCAGCATTTT.

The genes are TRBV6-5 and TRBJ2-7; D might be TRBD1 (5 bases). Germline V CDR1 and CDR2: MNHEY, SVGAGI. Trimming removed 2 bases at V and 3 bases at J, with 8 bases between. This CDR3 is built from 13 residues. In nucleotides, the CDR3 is TGTGCCAGCAGTTACCGACAGTACTACGAGCAGTACTTC. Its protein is CASSYRQYYEQYF.

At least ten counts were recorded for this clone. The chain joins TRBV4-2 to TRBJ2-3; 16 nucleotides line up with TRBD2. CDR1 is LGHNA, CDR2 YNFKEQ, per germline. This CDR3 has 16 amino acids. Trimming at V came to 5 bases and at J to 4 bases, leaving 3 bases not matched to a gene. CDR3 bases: TGTGCCAGCAGCTTTGGGACTAGCGGGGGGGCAGATACGCAGTATTTT. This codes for CASSFGTSGGADTQYF.

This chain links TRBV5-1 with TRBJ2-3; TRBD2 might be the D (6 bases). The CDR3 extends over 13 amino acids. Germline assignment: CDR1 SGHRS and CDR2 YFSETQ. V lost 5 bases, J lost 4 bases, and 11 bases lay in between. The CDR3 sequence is CASSRDSPDTQYF. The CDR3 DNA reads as TGCGCCAGCAGTCGGGACTCCCCAGATACGCAGTATTTT. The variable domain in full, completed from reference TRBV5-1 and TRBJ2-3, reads KAGVTQTPRYLIKTRGQQVTLSCSPISGHRSVSWYQQTPGQGLQFLFEYFSETQRNKGNFPGRFSGRQFSNSRSEMNVSTLELGDSALYLCASSRDSPDTQYFGPGTRLTVL.

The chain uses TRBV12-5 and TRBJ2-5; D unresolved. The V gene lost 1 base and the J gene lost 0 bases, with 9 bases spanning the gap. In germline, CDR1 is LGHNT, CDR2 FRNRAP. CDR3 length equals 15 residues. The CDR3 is CASGLGRLHQETQYF. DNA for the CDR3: TGTGCTAGTGGTTTGGGCAGGCTTCACCAAGAGACCCAGTACTTC.

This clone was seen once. The CDR3 DNA reads TGCGCCAGCAGCCCGGAGTTCTATAGCACAGATACGCAGTATTTT. This sequence encodes CASSPEFYSTDTQYF. The chain employs TRBV5-1 and TRBJ2-3; D gene uncertain. V dropped 4 bases and J dropped 0 bases, with 12 bases sitting between them. Germline V gives CDR1 SGHRS, CDR2 YFSETQ. The CDR3 is 15 residues long. The full variable domain, in which reference TRBV5-1 and TRBJ2-3 provide the parts outside the CDR3, is KAGVTQTPRYLIKTRGQQVTLSCSPISGHRSVSWYQQTPGQGLQFLFEYFSETQRNKGNFPGRFSGRQFSNSRSEMNVSTLELGDSALYLCASSPEFYSTDTQYFGPGTRLTVL.

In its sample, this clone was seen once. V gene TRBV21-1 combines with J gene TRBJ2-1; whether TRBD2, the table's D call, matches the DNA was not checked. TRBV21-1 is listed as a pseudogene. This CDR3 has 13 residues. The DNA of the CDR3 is TGTGCCGGACTAGCGGCCGGTAACAATGAGCAGTTCTTC. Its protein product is CAGLAAGNNEQFF.

Here the CDR3 reads CASSEVRGTNTGELFF. In DNA, the CDR3 is TGTGCCAGCAGTGAAGTTCGCGGAACGAACACCGGGGAGCTGTTTTTT. This chain joins TRBV2 and TRBJ2-2; D remains unclear. V lost 1 base and J 0 bases, leaving 9 bases between the germline ends. The CDR3 spans 16 residues. Germline V gives CDR1 SNHLY, CDR2 FYNNEI.

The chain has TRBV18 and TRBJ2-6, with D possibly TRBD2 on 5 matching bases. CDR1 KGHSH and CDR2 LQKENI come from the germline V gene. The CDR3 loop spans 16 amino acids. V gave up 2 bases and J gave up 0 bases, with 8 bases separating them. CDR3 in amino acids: CASSPDRDSGANVLTF. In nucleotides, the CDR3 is TGTGCCAGCTCACCAGACCGGGACTCTGGGGCCAACGTCCTGACTTTC.

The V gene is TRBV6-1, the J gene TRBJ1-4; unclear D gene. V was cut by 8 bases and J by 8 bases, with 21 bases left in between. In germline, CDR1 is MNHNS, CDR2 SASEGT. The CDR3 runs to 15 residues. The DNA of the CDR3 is TGTGCCAGCGGATCTCGGGGTGAGAAATGGGAAAAACTGTTTTTT. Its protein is CASGSRGEKWEKLFF.

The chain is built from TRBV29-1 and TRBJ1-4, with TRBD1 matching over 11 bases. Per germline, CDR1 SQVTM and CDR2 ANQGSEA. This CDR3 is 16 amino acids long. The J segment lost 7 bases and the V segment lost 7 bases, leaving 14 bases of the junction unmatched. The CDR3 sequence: CSAIGQGALMGEKLFF. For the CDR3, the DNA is TGCAGCGCCATCGGACAGGGGGCTTTAATGGGTGAAAAACTGTTTTTT.

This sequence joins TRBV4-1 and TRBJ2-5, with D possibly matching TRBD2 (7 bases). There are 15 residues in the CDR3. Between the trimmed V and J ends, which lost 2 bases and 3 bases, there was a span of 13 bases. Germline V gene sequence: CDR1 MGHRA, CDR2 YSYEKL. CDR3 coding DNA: TGCGCCAGCAGCCAAAGGGGGGCGGGGGAAGAGACCCAGTACTTC. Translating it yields CASSQRGAGEETQYF.

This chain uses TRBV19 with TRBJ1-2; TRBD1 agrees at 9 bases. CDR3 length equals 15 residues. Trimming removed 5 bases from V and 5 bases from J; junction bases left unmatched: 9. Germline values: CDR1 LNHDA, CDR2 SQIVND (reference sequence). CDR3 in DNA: TGTGCCAGTAGTCCCCCGGGGACAGGGAATTATGGCTACACCTTC. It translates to CASSPPGTGNYGYTF. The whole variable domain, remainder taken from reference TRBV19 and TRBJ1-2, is DGGITQSPKYLFRKEGQNVTLSCEQNLNHDAMYWYRQDPGQGLRLIYYSQIVNDFQKGDIAEGYSVSREKKESFPLTVTSAQKNPTAFYLCASSPPGTGNYGYTFGSGTRLTVV.

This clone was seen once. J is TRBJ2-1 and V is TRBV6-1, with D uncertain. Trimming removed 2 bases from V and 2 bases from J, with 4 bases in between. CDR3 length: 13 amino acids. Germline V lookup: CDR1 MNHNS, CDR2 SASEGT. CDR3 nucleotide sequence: TGTGCCAGCAGTGAAATAACCTACAATGAGCAGTTCTTC. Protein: CASSEITYNEQFF.